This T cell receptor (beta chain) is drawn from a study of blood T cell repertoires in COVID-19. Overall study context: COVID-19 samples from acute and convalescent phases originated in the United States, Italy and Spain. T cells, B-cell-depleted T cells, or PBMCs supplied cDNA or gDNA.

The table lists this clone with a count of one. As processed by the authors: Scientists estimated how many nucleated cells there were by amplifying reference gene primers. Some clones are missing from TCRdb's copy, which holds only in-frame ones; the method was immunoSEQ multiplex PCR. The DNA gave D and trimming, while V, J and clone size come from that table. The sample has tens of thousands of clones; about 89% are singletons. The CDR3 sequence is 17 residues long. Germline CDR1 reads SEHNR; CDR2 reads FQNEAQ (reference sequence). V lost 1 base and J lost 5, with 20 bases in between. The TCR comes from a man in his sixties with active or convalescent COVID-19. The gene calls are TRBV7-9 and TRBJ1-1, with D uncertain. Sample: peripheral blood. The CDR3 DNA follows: TGTGCCAGCAGCTTAGGTTCCAGCGTTGCCGAAGCTACTGAAGCTTTCTTT. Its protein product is CASSLGSSVAEATEAFF. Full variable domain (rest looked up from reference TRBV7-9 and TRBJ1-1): DTGVSQNPRHKITKRGQNVTFRCDPISEHNRLYWYRQTLGQGPEFLTYFQNEAQLEKSRLLSDRFSAERPKGSFSTLEIQRTEQGDSAMYLCASSLGSSVAEATEAFFGQGTRLTVV.